This is a list of T cell receptor beta chains from one sample in a study of shared clonotypes between healthy human individuals. Clones were read by immunoSEQ multiplex PCR, and TCRdb kept only the in-frame ones, dropping some. The table records over a million clones, approximately 98.5% of them present only once. Material: naive CD4+ T cells sorted from blood. These receptors were taken from a young man in good health. CDR3s include the opening cysteine and the closing phenylalanine or tryptophan. The D gene is left open where the match is weak. Clone sizes are given selectively: once, few, many, or a class where the clone is expanded.

V: TRBV2; J: TRBJ2-1; D: TRBD2; size: -; DNA: TGTGCCAGCTCCGGCGGGAGGGTGACCTACAATGAGCAGTTCTTC; CDR3: CASSGGRVTYNEQFF
V: TRBV7-2; J: TRBJ2-1; D: TRBD2; size: -; DNA: TGTGCCAGCAGCTACCGACTAGCGGGCGGGCAGTTCTTC; CDR3: CASSYRLAGGQFF
V: TRBV11-3; J: TRBJ2-3; D: -; size: -; DNA: TGTGCCAGCAGCTTAGGGACTAACGGGGTCCGAGACAGGTTCACAGATACGCAGTATTTT; CDR3: CASSLGTNGVRDRFTDTQYF
V: TRBV14; J: TRBJ1-2; D: TRBD1; size: -; DNA: TGTGCCAGCAGCGACCGGGACAGGGGGCTCTATGGCTACACCTTC; CDR3: CASSDRDRGLYGYTF
V: TRBV7-9; J: TRBJ2-3; D: TRBD1; size: once; DNA: TGTGCCAGCAGCGTCCCGGGACAGGGGGCTCTCACAGATACGCAGTATTTT; CDR3: CASSVPGQGALTDTQYF
V: TRBV14; J: TRBJ2-1; D: TRBD2; size: -; DNA: TGTGCCAGCAGCCAAACCGGGAGGCCCCCCTACAATGAGCAGTTCTTC; CDR3: CASSQTGRPPYNEQFF
V: TRBV29-1; J: TRBJ1-1; D: -; size: -; DNA: TGCAGCGTTGAAGATAGAGGAGAAAACACTGAAGCTTTCTTT; CDR3: CSVEDRGENTEAFF
V: TRBV18; J: TRBJ2-1; D: TRBD1; size: -; DNA: TGTGCCAGCTCACCACTGGGACAGGGTTCCTACAATGAGCAGTTCTTC; CDR3: CASSPLGQGSYNEQFF
V: TRBV4-3; J: TRBJ2-7; D: TRBD2; size: -; DNA: TGCGCCAGCAGCCAGACTAATAGCGGGAGCCTTCCCTACGAGCAGTACTTC; CDR3: CASSQTNSGSLPYEQYF
V: TRBV7-2; J: TRBJ2-3; D: -; size: -; DNA: TGTGCCAGCAGTTACGAGCCTTCAGATACGCAGTATTTT; CDR3: CASSYEPSDTQYF
V: TRBV6-5; J: TRBJ1-5; D: TRBD1; size: -; DNA: TGTGCCAGCAGACCCGGGACAGGTATCTATCAGCCCCAGCATTTT; CDR3: CASRPGTGIYQPQHF